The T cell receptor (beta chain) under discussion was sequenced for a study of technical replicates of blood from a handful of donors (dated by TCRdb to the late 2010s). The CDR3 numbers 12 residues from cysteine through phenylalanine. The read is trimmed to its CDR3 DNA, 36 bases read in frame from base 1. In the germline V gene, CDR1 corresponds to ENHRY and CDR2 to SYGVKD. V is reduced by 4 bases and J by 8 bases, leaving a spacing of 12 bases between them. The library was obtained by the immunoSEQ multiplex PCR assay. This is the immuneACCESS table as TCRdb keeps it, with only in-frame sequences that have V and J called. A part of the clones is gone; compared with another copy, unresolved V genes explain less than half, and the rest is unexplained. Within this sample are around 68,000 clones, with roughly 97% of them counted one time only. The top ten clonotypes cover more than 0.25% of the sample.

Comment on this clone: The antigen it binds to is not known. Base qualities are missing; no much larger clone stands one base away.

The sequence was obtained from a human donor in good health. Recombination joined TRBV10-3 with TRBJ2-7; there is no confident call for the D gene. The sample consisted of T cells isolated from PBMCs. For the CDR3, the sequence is CAISGHTSQQYF. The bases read TGTGCCATCAGTGGACACACTTCCCAGCAGTACTTC.